The 17 T cell receptor beta chains listed next were all sequenced from one sample in a study of a mutant IDH1 vaccine in newly diagnosed glioma. What these receptors recognize is not known. Sequenced by immunoSEQ multiplex PCR; TCRdb stores in-frame clones only, minus some. The repertoire holds under 40,000 clones, around four fifths seen once, with roughly 12% in the top ten. Time point reported: week 35, safety follow-up. With topical imiquimod, each dose of the vaccine consisted of 300 ug of mutant IDH1 20-mer peptide. The sequenced sample was PBMCs, obtained from a glioma patient whose treatment included an IDH1 peptide vaccine. These receptor sequences come from a woman between 40 and 50 years old with glioma.

This chain's CDR3 is CASSESGNTIYF. In DNA, the CDR3 is TGTGCCAGCAGTGAATCTGGAAACACCATATATTTT. This rearrangement joins TRBV2 to TRBJ1-3; D unclear. Germline V gene sequence: CDR1 SNHLY, CDR2 FYNNEI. Trimming stripped 2 bases from V and 1 base from J, with 0 bases between. The CDR3 is 12 residues long.

The chain carries TRBV16 and TRBJ2-6, with D unclear. Deletions cut 3 bases from V and 0 bases from J, with 6 bases between. The V gene's germline CDR1 is KGHSY and CDR2 FQNENV. This CDR3 region has 15 residues. CDR3 DNA sequence: TGTGCCAGCAGCCATTCAATCTCTGGGGCCAACGTCCTGACTTTC. This gives the protein CASSHSISGANVLTF.

V is TRBV6-5 and J is TRBJ1-1; D is undetermined. Deletions cut 5 bases from V and 6 bases from J, with 16 bases between. The CDR3 totals 14 residues. CDR1 is MNHEY, CDR2 SVGAGI, per germline. The CDR3, as DNA: TGTGCCAGCAGTAACCGCCAGGAAAACGCTGAAGCTTTCTTT. Its protein product is CASSNRQENAEAFF.

This chain links TRBV29-1 with TRBJ2-1, with D possibly TRBD2 on 6 matching bases. The V end was cut by 0 bases, the J end by 6 bases, with 9 bases between. The germline V gene encodes CDR1 SQVTM and CDR2 ANQGSEA. The CDR3 contains 13 residues. This chain's CDR3 is CSVEDRGTNEQFF. The CDR3 DNA sequence: TGCAGCGTTGAAGACCGGGGGACCAATGAGCAGTTCTTC.

The rearrangement joins TRBV7-9 to TRBJ1-2; 7 positions agree with TRBD1. CDR3 length: 13 amino acids. V shed 5 bases and J 10 bases; nucleotides not matched to a gene: 10. From germline, CDR1 is SEHNR and CDR2 FQNEAQ (reference sequence). The DNA of the CDR3 is TGTGCCAGCAGCCCAGACAGGGCGAATGACTACACCTTC. Translation gives CASSPDRANDYTF.

The chain joins TRBV7-2 to TRBJ2-3; perhaps TRBD1 as D (6 bases). CDR1 SGHTA and CDR2 FQGNSA come from the germline V gene. Trimming took off 7 bases at V and 0 bases at J, with 17 bases between the two ends. CDR3 length: 16 residues. DNA of the CDR3: TGTGCCAGCACCCGACTTGGACAGAAAAGCACAGATACGCAGTATTTT. This translates into CASTRLGQKSTDTQYF.

This chain links TRBV5-1 with TRBJ1-2; 10 bases map to TRBD1. This CDR3 contains 14 residues. After removal of 4 bases from V and 6 bases from J, the junction contained 6 bases not matched to a gene. The germline V gene has CDR1 SGHRS and CDR2 YFSETQ. The CDR3 sequence: CASSPRTGGDGYTF. The CDR3 DNA follows: TGCGCCAGCAGCCCCCGGACAGGGGGTGATGGCTACACCTTC.

This rearrangement joins TRBV19 to TRBJ1-1, with D perhaps matching TRBD1 (6 bases). Germline-derived CDR1 and CDR2 are LNHDA and SQIVND (reference sequence). The CDR3 runs to 14 residues. Trimming took 6 bases from V and 6 from J, leaving 17 bases between them. Here the CDR3 reads CASRRTAGSSEAFF. As DNA, the CDR3 is TGTGCCAGTAGGCGGACAGCCGGGAGCTCTGAAGCTTTCTTT. Using reference TRBV19 and TRBJ1-1 for the parts outside the CDR3, the full variable domain is DGGITQSPKYLFRKEGQNVTLSCEQNLNHDAMYWYRQDPGQGLRLIYYSQIVNDFQKGDIAEGYSVSREKKESFPLTVTSAQKNPTAFYLCASRRTAGSSEAFFGQGTRLTVV.

The chain has TRBV30 and TRBJ2-7; 9 bases match TRBD1. The CDR3 contains 18 residues. CDR1 and CDR2 from the germline V gene are GTSNPN and SVGIG (reference sequence). Losses at the gene ends were 0 bases for V and 0 bases for J; bases not matched to a gene: 12. The CDR3, as DNA: TGTGCCTGGAGTGTATTGGGGGGACAGGGCCGTAGCTCCTACGAGCAGTACTTC. It specifies CAWSVLGGQGRSSYEQYF.

The chain combines TRBV5-8 with TRBJ1-2, with 8 bases identical to TRBD1. Per the germline V gene, CDR1 is SGHTS and CDR2 is YDEGEE. Unmatched junction bases numbered 9, after V lost 2 bases and J lost 9 bases. There are 14 residues in the CDR3. The CDR3 protein is CASSLADRAGSYTF. CDR3 nucleotide sequence: TGTGCCAGCAGCTTAGCGGACAGGGCTGGGAGCTACACCTTC.

This clone appeared a few times. This chain links TRBV6-1 with TRBJ1-4; D remains ambiguous. Trimming stripped 4 bases from V and 0 bases from J, with 12 bases between. From germline, CDR1 is MNHNS and CDR2 SASEGT. CDR3 length equals 16 residues. The CDR3 spells CASSARDVATNEKLFF. In nucleotides, the CDR3 is TGTGCCAGCAGTGCCCGGGATGTCGCAACTAATGAAAAACTGTTTTTT.

The chain employs TRBV7-2 and TRBJ2-3, with 9 bases that match TRBD2. The CDR3 consists of 15 residues. The germline gives CDR1 SGHTA, CDR2 FQGNSA. The V and J ends lost 5 bases and 6 bases, in that order; junction bases with no gene match: 9. The DNA for the CDR3 is TGTGCCAGCAGCCCCTGGACTAGCGCCTCGGATACGCAGTATTTT. Amino acids: CASSPWTSASDTQYF.

The chain has TRBV6-5 and TRBJ2-7; 9 bases are shared with TRBD1. Trimming took 6 bases from V and 2 from J; bases not matched to a gene: 5. CDR1 MNHEY and CDR2 SVGAGI come from the germline V gene. This CDR3 region has 14 residues. CDR3 loop: CASSRRQGAYEQYF. The CDR3 DNA is TGTGCCAGCAGCCGCCGACAGGGGGCCTACGAGCAGTACTTC.

This chain links TRBV19 with TRBJ2-7; D is possibly TRBD1 or TRBD2 (6 bases each). The V gene's germline CDR1 is LNHDA and CDR2 SQIVND (reference sequence). The ends were cut back, 8 bases at V and 0 bases at J, with 14 bases in the middle. The CDR3 runs 14 residues. In nucleotides, the CDR3 is TGTGCCAGTGCTGGGGGGCCGAGCTCCTACGAGCAGTACTTC. Translated: CASAGGPSSYEQYF.

CDR3 sequence (DNA): TGTGCCAGTACCTTAGGGTGGACTGAAGCTTTCTTT. It codes for CASTLGWTEAFF. The rearrangement uses TRBV19 and TRBJ1-1; D not resolved. There are 12 residues in the CDR3. Trimming removed 7 bases from V and 5 bases from J, with 11 bases in between. CDR1 and CDR2 (germline): LNHDA, SQIVND (reference sequence).

V and J are TRBV18 and TRBJ2-1; D might be TRBD2 (5 bases). Germline V gene sequence: CDR1 KGHSH, CDR2 LQKENI. The CDR3 has 14 amino acids. With 4 bases removed from V and 3 bases from J, the gap between germline ends came to 10 bases. The CDR3: CASSLSGNYNEQFF. The CDR3 bases are TGTGCCAGCTCACTATCCGGGAACTACAATGAGCAGTTCTTC.

This clone was seen once. The V gene is TRBV18, the J gene TRBJ2-1; 9 positions match TRBD2. V was clipped by 1 base and J by 5 bases; unmatched bases: 3. The germline gives CDR1 KGHSH, CDR2 LQKENI. The CDR3 length is 15 residues. CDR3 protein: CASSPLSSGDNEQFF. The CDR3 DNA reads as TGTGCCAGCTCACCACTGTCTAGCGGGGACAATGAGCAGTTCTTC. The variable domain in full, with the rest retrieved from reference TRBV18 and TRBJ2-1, is NAGVMQNPRHLVRRRGQEARLRCSPMKGHSHVYWYRQLPEEGLKFMVYLQKENIIDESGMPKERFSAEFPKEGPSILRIQQVVRGDSAAYFCASSPLSSGDNEQFFGPGTRLTVL.